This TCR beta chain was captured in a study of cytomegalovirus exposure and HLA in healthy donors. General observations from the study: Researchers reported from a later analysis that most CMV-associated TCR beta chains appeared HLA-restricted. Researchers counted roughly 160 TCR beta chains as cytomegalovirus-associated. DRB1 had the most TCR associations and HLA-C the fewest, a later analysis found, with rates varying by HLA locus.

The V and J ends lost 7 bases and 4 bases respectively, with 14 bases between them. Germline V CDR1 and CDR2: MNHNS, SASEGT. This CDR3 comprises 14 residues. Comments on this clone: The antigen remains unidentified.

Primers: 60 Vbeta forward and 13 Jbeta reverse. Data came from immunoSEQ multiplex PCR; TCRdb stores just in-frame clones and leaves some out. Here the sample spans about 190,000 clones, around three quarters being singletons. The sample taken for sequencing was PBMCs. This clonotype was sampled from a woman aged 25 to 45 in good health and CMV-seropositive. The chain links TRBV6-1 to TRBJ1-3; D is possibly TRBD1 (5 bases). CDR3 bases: TGTGCCAGCACCCAAGGGGCAGGGGGAAACACCATATATTTT. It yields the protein CASTQGAGGNTIYF.